This TCR beta chain was sequenced during a study of shared clonotypes between healthy human individuals. Study summary: Sampling drew on donors who were a couple of women and three men aged 18 to 49. Each donor's CD8 memory used one plate, CD8 naive two, each CD4 subset three. Notes on the study in general: Though the depth was large, rarefaction showed that sorted-subset sequencing was incomplete.

V was cut by 2 bases and J by 0 bases, with 4 bases left in between. Germline-derived CDR1 and CDR2 are SGHAT and FQNNGV. CDR3 length: 13 amino acids. Sequencing was at deep level. Libraries were prepared by immunoSEQ multiplex PCR; TCRdb keeps only in-frame clonotypes and omits some of them. The table records about 2.4 million clones, approximately 93% of them present only once. With regard to this clone: Its antigen remains unidentified.

Sample: naive CD4+ T cells from PBMCs. Subset given: CD45RA+ positively selected. This TCR came from a man in his late teens or twenties in good health. Some clones in this sample may be carry-over from other donors' samples. The V gene is TRBV11-2, the J gene TRBJ1-1; the D is unclear. CDR3 amino acids: CASSLLLNTEAFF. The CDR3 DNA sequence: TGTGCCAGCAGCTTATTATTGAACACTGAAGCTTTCTTT.